The next 21 T cell receptor beta chains were all read from a single sample in a study of T cell responses to AZD1222 COVID-19 vaccine. Sequencing was performed with immunoSEQ multiplex PCR; in TCRdb, only in-frame clones are kept and a portion is missing. The repertoire consists of 120,000 or so clones, with roughly 84% occurring once and the leading ten covering roughly a tenth. The sequencing used peripheral blood, collected on day 0 of AZD1222 vaccination. The receptors come from an adult in good health.

The genes are TRBV18 and TRBJ2-1, with a tentative D call TRBD1 (8 bases). There are 13 residues in the CDR3. The V end was cut by 6 bases, the J end by 7 bases, with 13 bases between. Germline-derived CDR1 and CDR2 are KGHSH and LQKENI. CDR3 loop: CASSTGEGNEQFF. DNA for the CDR3: TGTGCCAGCTCGACAGGGGAGGGTAATGAGCAGTTCTTC.

V usage is TRBV27 and J usage is TRBJ2-7, with D unclear. Germline V gene data show CDR1 as MNHEY and CDR2 as SMNVEV (reference sequence). Between the trimmed V and J ends, which lost 4 bases and 2 bases, there was a span of 9 bases. CDR3 length: 13 residues. The CDR3 region is CASSWALAYEQYF. In DNA form, the CDR3 reads TGTGCCAGCAGTTGGGCATTGGCCTACGAGCAGTACTTC.

The V call is TRBV7-9, the J call TRBJ2-2; 9 bases map to TRBD2. The CDR3 runs 16 residues. With V trimmed by 3 bases and J by 5 bases, 7 bases remained unmatched. Germline CDR1 is SEHNR and CDR2 is FQNEAQ (reference sequence). The CDR3 nucleotides read TGTGCCAGCAGCTTCGGGGTAGCGGGAGCAACCGGGGAGCTGTTTTTT. It codes for CASSFGVAGATGELFF.

This clone was recorded once. This chain's CDR3 is CATSRRSGAGELFF. For the CDR3, the DNA is TGTGCCACCAGCAGACGCAGCGGGGCCGGGGAGCTGTTTTTT. The V and J genes are TRBV15 and TRBJ2-2; 7 nucleotides match TRBD2. Trimming removed 2 bases from V and 6 bases from J; junction bases left unmatched: 3. The CDR3 extends over 14 amino acids. Germline CDR1 LNHNV, CDR2 YYDKDF (reference sequence).

J is TRBJ2-7 and V is TRBV2; TRBD1 matches at 8 bases. The germline V gene has CDR1 SNHLY and CDR2 FYNNEI. The V segment lost 3 bases and the J segment 2 bases; nucleotides outside the gene matches: 3. The CDR3 is 14 amino acids. This chain's CDR3 is CASSDLQGAYEQYF. The CDR3, as DNA: TGTGCCAGCAGTGATCTACAGGGGGCCTACGAGCAGTACTTC. Drawing the rest from reference TRBV2 and TRBJ2-7, the complete variable domain is EPEVTQTPSHQVTQMGQEVILRCVPISNHLYFYWYRQILGQKVEFLVSFYNNEISEKSEIFDDQFSVERPDGSNFTLKIRSTKLEDSAMYFCASSDLQGAYEQYFGPGTRLTVT.

The chain couples TRBV18 to TRBJ2-1; 11 positions match TRBD2. With V trimmed by 3 bases and J by 0 bases, 4 bases remained unmatched. This CDR3 contains 17 residues. CDR1 and CDR2 (germline): KGHSH, LQKENI. CDR3 sequence reads: CASSPLTSGSSYNEQFF. Here the CDR3 DNA reads TGTGCCAGCTCACCCCTAACTAGCGGGAGCTCCTACAATGAGCAGTTCTTC.

In this sample, this clone turned up once. The chain carries TRBV9 and TRBJ2-3; no reliable D call. This CDR3 is 15 amino acids long. Germline CDR1 reads SGDLS; CDR2 reads YYNGEE. V was trimmed by 2 bases and J by 2 bases, leaving 12 bases between them. CDR3 sequence: CASSVLQGNTDTQYF. DNA for the CDR3: TGTGCCAGCAGCGTTCTCCAAGGGAACACAGATACGCAGTATTTT.

CDR3: CASRATLNTEAFF. DNA for the CDR3: TGTGCCAGCAGGGCGACACTGAACACTGAAGCTTTCTTT. The chain carries TRBV6-5 and TRBJ1-1, with no clear D. CDR1 is MNHEY, CDR2 SVGAGI, per germline. V was shortened by 6 bases and J by 0 bases, with 8 bases between the two germline ends. The CDR3 contains 13 residues.

The rearrangement uses TRBV2 and TRBJ1-2, with 7 nucleotides matching TRBD1. CDR1 SNHLY and CDR2 FYNNEI come from the germline V gene. This CDR3 region has 15 residues. V lost 4 bases to trimming and J lost 4 bases; unmatched junction nucleotides: 9. The CDR3 DNA sequence: TGTGCCAGCAGTGGTCTAAGGGGGCCCGTCTATGGCTACACCTTC. Protein sequence: CASSGLRGPVYGYTF.

The chain recombines TRBV5-1 with TRBJ1-6; TRBD1 matches 9 bases. The CDR3 extends over 16 amino acids. The germline CDR1 and CDR2 sequences are SGHRS and YFSETQ. V trimming: 0 bases; J trimming: 14 bases; junction bases outside the gene matches: 12. The CDR3, as DNA: TGCGCCAGCAGCTTGGCCTCGGGACAGGGTGGGGCAGCCCTCCACTTT. Its translation is CASSLASGQGGAALHF.

The CDR3: CASSVGDSTDTQYF. In DNA, the CDR3 is TGTGCCAGCAGCGTGGGGGACTCCACAGATACGCAGTATTTT. This chain links TRBV9 with TRBJ2-3; a weak D match, TRBD2 (6 bases). V was cut by 2 bases and J by 2 bases, with 9 bases left in between. Germline V gene lookup returns CDR1 SGDLS and CDR2 YYNGEE. The CDR3 is 14 amino acids.

This chain uses TRBV7-8 with TRBJ2-7; 8 nucleotides agree with TRBD1. CDR3 length: 15 residues. From germline, CDR1 is SGHVS and CDR2 FQNEAQ. The J segment lost 3 bases and the V segment lost 1 base, leaving 5 bases of the junction unmatched. The CDR3: CASSLGTGGNYEQYF. CDR3 DNA sequence: TGTGCCAGCAGCTTAGGAACAGGGGGTAACTACGAGCAGTACTTC.

J is TRBJ1-5 and V is TRBV6-5; TRBD1 matches at 7 bases. Trimming took 6 bases from V and 3 from J; bases not matched to a gene: 8. In germline, CDR1 is MNHEY, CDR2 SVGAGI. The CDR3 is made up of 15 amino acids. CDR3 nucleotide sequence: TGTGCCAGCAGGGGACAGTTAGGGTTCAATCAGCCCCAGCATTTT. It translates to CASRGQLGFNQPQHF.

The V call is TRBV12-3 or TRBV12-4, the J call TRBJ1-2; 7 bases are shared with TRBD1. The CDR3 length is 11 residues. V shed 9 bases, J shed 7 bases, and the junction held 5 bases outside the gene matches. Written as DNA, the CDR3 is TGTGCCAGTTACAGGGGAGGTGGCTACACCTTC. Its translation: CASYRGGGYTF.

This clone turned up a few times. The rearrangement joins TRBV6-5 to TRBJ1-5; D not resolved. Germline loops: CDR1 MNHEY, CDR2 SVGAGI. The CDR3 runs 15 residues. Trimming took 5 bases from V and 1 from J, leaving 12 bases between them. The CDR3 reads CASSPQKGSNQPQHF. The CDR3 bases are TGTGCCAGCAGTCCCCAGAAAGGCAGCAATCAGCCCCAGCATTTT.

The rearrangement links TRBV7-8 to TRBJ1-1; D possibly corresponds to TRBD1 (5 bases). In germline, CDR1 is SGHVS, CDR2 FQNEAQ. Trimming cost V 7 bases and J 3 bases, with 15 bases left between them. The CDR3 runs 14 residues. CDR3 in amino acids: CASTLGGADTEAFF. Here the CDR3 DNA reads TGTGCCAGCACCCTGGGGGGTGCGGACACTGAAGCTTTCTTT.

The CDR3 DNA sequence: TGTGCCACTTACCCGCCCAGGGTGAACACTGAAGCTTTCTTT. Translated: CATYPPRVNTEAFF. J is TRBJ1-1 and V is TRBV6-5, with D possibly being TRBD1 (5 bases). Trimming left V 10 bases short and J 0 bases short, with 15 bases between. The CDR3 is 14 amino acids. Looked up from germline, CDR1 is MNHEY and CDR2 is SVGAGI.

The chain recombines TRBV12-3 or TRBV12-4 with TRBJ1-4; unclear D gene. Trimming took off 7 bases at V and 4 bases at J, with 10 bases between the two ends. This CDR3 spans 13 amino acids. The CDR3 here is CASKRSINEKLFF. The CDR3 DNA reads as TGTGCCAGCAAAAGGTCAATTAATGAAAAACTGTTTTTT.

The genes are TRBV4-1 and TRBJ1-1; TRBD1 matches at 8 bases. With 0 bases clipped from V and 4 bases from J, the junction kept 7 bases outside the gene matches. This CDR3 region has 16 residues. The germline V gene encodes CDR1 MGHRA and CDR2 YSYEKL. CDR3 residues: CASSQDRTGLGTEAFF. The CDR3 coding sequence is TGCGCCAGCAGCCAAGATAGGACAGGGTTGGGCACTGAAGCTTTCTTT.

The DNA for the CDR3 is TGTGCCAGCAAGACCGGTGGCAGCTCCTACGAGCAGTACTTC. Amino acids: CASKTGGSSYEQYF. The chain couples TRBV6-5 to TRBJ2-7; D remains unclear. This CDR3 has 14 residues. The germline V gene encodes CDR1 MNHEY and CDR2 SVGAGI. V lost 7 bases, J lost 0 bases, and 13 bases lay in between.

J is TRBJ2-7 and V is TRBV12-3 or TRBV12-4; D not resolved. Trimming took off 11 bases at V and 2 bases at J, with 13 bases between the two ends. The CDR3 extends over 12 amino acids. The DNA of the CDR3 is TGTGCCTCAGCCGGCGTGACCTACGAGCAGTACTTC. Protein product: CASAGVTYEQYF.